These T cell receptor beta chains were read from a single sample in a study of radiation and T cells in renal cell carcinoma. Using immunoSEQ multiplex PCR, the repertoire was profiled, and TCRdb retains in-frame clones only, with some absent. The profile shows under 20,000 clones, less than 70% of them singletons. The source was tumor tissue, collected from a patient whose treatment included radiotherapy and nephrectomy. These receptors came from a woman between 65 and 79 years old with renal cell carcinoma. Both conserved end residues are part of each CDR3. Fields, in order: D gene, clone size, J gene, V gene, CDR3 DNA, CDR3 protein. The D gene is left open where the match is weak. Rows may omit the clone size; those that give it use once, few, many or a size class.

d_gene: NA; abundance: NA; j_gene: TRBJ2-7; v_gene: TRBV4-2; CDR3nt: TGTGCCAGCAGCCCCGGGGGCGGGGCCCACGAGCAGTACTTC; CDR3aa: CASSPGGGAHEQYF
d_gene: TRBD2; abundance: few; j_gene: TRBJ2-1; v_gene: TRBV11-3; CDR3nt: TGTGCCAGCAGCGCAGCCCTAGCGGGGGGGATCAATGAGCAGTTCTTC; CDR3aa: CASSAALAGGINEQFF
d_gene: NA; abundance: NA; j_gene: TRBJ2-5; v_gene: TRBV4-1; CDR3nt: TGCGCCAGCAGCCAGTACGGGGGTTCTGGAGAGACCCAGTACTTC; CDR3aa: CASSQYGGSGETQYF
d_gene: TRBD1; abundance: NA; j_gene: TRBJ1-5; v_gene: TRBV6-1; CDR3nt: TGTGCCAGCAGACTGGACAGGGCGGAAAATCAGCCCCAGCATTTT; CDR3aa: CASRLDRAENQPQHF
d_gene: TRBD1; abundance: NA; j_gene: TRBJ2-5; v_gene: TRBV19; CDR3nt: TGTGCCAGTAGTCCAGGGACAGCCCTGGAGCAGTACTTC; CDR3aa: CASSPGTALEQYF
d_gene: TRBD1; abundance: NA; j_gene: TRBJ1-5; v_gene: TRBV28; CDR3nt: TGTGCCAGCAGTTTACGGAGGGCAGGGGGCCTAGGTCAGCCCCAGCATTTT; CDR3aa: CASSLRRAGGLGQPQHF
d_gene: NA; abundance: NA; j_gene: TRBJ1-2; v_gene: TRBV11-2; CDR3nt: TGTGCCAGCAGCTTAAATAGAGGGACTTGGGGCTACACCTTC; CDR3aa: CASSLNRGTWGYTF
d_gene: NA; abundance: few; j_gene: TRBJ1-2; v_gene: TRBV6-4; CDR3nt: TGTGCCAGCAGTGACCCAGGGATATTGGGCTACACCTTC; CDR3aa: CASSDPGILGYTF
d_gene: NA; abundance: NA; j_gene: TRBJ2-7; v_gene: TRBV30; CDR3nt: TGTGCCTGGTCCCGGAGGACGACTTACGAGCAGTACTTC; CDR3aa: CAWSRRTTYEQYF
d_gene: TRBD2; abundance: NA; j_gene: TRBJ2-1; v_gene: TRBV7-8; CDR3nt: TGTGCCAGCAGCTTAGGAGCGGGGGGATGGGGTGAGCAGTTCTTC; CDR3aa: CASSLGAGGWGEQFF
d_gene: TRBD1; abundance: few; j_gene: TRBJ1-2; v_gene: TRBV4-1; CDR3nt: TGCGCCAGCAGCCGCCGGGACAGCCACTTC; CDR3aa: CASSRRDSHF
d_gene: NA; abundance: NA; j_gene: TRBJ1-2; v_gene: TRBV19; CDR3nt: TGTGCCACCTACAACGGGTTTGGGGTCCATGGCTACACCTTC; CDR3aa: CATYNGFGVHGYTF
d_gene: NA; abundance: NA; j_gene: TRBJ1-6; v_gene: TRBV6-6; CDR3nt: TGTGCCAGCAGTTACTCCCGATCACCCCTCCACTTT; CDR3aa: CASSYSRSPLHF
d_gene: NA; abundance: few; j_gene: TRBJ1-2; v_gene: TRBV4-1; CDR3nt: TGCGCCAGCAGCCGAGAAGGGTCGGGCTATGGCTACACCTTC; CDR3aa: CASSREGSGYGYTF
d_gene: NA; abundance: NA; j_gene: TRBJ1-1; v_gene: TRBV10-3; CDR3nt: TGTGCCATCAGTGAGTCGATAGGGACAAACAGGATGAACACTGAAGCTTTCTTT; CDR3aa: CAISESIGTNRMNTEAFF